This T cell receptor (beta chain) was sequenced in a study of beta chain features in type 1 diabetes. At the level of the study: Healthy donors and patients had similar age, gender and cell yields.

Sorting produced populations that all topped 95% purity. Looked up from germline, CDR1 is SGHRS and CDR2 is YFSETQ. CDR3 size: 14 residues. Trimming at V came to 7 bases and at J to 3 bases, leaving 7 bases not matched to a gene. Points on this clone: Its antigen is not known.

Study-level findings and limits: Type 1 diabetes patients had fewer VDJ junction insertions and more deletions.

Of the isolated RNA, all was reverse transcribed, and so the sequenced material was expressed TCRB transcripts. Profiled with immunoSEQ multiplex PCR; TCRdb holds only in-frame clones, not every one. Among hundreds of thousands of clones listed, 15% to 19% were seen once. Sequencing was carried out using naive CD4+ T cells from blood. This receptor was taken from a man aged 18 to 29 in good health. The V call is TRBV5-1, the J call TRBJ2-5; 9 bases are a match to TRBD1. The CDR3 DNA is TGCGCCAGCGGGACAGGGCGTCGGGAAGAGACCCAGTACTTC. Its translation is CASGTGRREETQYF.